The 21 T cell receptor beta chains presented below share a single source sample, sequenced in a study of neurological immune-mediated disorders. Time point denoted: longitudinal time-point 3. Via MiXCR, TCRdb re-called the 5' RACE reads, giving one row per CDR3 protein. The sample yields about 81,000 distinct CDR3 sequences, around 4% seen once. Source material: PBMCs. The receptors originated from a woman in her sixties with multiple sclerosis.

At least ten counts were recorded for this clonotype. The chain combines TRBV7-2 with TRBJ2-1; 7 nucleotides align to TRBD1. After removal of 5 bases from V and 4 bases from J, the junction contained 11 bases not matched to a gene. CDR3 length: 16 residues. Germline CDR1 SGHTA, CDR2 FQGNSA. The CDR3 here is CASSPPGQNLYNEQFF. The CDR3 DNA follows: TGTGCCAGCAGCCCCCCGGGACAGAACTTATACAATGAGCAGTTCTTC.

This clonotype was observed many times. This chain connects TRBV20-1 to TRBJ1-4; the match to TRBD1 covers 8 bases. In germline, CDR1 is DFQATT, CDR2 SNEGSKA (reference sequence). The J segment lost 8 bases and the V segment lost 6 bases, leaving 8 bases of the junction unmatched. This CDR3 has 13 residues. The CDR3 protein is CSAPTGEGEKLFF. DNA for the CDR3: TGCAGTGCCCCGACAGGGGAAGGGGAAAAACTGTTTTTT.

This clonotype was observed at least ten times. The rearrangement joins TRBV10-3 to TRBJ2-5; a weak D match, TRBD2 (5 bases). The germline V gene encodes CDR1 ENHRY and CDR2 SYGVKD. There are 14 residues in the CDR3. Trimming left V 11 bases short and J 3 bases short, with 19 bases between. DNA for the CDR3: TGTGCCTCAACCCCTCTCCCCGGGGAAGAGACCCAGTACTTC. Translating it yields CASTPLPGEETQYF.

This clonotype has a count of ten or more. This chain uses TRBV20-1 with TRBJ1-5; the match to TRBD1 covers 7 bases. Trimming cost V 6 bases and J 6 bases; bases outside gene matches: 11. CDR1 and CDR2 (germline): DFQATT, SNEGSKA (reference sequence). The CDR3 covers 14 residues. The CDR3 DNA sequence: TGCAGTGCCCCGGGGGAGGGGGCGCTTCAGCCCCAGCATTTT. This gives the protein CSAPGEGALQPQHF.

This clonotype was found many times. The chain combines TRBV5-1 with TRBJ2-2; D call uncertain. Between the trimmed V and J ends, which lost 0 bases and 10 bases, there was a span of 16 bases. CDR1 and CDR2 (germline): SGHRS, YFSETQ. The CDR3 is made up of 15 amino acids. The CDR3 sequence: CASSLVRFGVLELFF. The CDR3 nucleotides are TGCGCCAGCAGCTTGGTCCGCTTTGGAGTTCTGGAGCTGTTTTTT.

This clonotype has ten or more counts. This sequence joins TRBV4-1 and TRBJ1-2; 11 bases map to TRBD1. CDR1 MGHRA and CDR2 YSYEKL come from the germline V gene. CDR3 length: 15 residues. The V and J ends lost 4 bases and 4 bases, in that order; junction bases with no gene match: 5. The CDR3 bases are TGCGCCAGCAGCCGCGGACAGGGGGCGGTCTATGGCTACACCTTC. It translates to CASSRGQGAVYGYTF.

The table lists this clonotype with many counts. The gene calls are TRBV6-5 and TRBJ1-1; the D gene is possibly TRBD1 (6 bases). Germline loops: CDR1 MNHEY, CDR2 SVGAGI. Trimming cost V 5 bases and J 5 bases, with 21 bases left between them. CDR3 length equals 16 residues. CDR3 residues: CASSQERGGRRTEAFF. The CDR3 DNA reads TGTGCCAGCAGTCAGGAGAGGGGGGGGCGACGAACTGAAGCTTTCTTT.

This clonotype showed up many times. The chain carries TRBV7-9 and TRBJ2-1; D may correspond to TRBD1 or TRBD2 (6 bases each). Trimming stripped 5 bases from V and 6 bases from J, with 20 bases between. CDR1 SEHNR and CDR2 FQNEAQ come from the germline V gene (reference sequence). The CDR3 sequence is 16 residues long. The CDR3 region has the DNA TGTGCCAGCAGCCTCGATCGCCTTGGAGGGGGCAATGAGCAGTTCTTC. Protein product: CASSLDRLGGGNEQFF.

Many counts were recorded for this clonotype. Here the CDR3 reads CASKRGGTGIEQYF. Written as DNA, the CDR3 is TGTGCCAGCAAAAGAGGGGGGACAGGGATCGAGCAGTACTTC. The V call is TRBV5-6, the J call TRBJ2-7, with 9 bases matching TRBD1. In germline, CDR1 is SGHDT, CDR2 YYEEEE. Germline trimming cut 6 bases from V and 6 bases from J; bases unmatched to any gene: 10. This CDR3 has 14 amino acids. The whole variable domain, remainder taken from reference TRBV5-6 and TRBJ2-7, is DAGVTQSPTHLIKTRGQQVTLRCSPKSGHDTVSWYQQALGQGPQFIFQYYEEEERQRGNFPDRFSGHQFPNYSSELNVNALLLGDSALYLCASKRGGTGIEQYFGPGTRLTVT.

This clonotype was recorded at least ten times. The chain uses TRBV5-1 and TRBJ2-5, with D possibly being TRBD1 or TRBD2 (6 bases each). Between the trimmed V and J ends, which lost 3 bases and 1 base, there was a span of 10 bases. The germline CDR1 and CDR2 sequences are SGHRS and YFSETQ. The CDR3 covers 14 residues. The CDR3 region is CASSWRDTQETQYF. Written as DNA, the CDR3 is TGCGCCAGCAGCTGGCGGGACACCCAAGAGACCCAGTACTTC.

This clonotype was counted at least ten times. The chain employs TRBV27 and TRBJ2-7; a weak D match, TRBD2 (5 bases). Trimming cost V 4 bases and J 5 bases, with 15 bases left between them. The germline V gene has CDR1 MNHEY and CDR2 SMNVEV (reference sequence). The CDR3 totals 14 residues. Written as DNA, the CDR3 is TGTGCCAGCAGTTCCTACGGGGTTCGGAACGAGCAGTACTTC. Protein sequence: CASSSYGVRNEQYF.

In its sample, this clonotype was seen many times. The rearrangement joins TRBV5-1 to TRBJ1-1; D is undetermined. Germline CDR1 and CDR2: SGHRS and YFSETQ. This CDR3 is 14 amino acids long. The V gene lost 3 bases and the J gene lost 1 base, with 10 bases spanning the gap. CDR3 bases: TGCGCCAGCAGCTCGCCCACAACGAACACTGAAGCTTTCTTT. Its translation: CASSSPTTNTEAFF.

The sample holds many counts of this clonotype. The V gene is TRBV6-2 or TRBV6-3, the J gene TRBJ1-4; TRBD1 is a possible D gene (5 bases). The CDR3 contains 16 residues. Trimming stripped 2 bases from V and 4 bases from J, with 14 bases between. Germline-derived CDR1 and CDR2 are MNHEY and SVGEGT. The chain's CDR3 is CASSYDRGNFNEKLFF. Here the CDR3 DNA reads TGTGCCAGCAGTTACGACCGGGGGAATTTTAATGAAAAACTGTTTTTT.

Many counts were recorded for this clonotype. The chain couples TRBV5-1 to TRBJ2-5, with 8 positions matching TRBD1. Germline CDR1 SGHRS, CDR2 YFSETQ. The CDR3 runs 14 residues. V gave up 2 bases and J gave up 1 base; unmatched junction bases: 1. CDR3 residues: CASSFGQGQETQYF. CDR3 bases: TGCGCCAGCAGCTTCGGACAGGGCCAAGAGACCCAGTACTTC.

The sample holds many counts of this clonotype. The chain's CDR3 is CASSISREKLFF. Written as DNA, the CDR3 is TGTGCCAGCAGTATATCTCGGGAAAAACTGTTTTTT. The chain is built from TRBV12-3 or TRBV12-4 and TRBJ1-4, with D unclear. V was trimmed by 5 bases and J by 8 bases, leaving 9 bases between them. The CDR3 has 12 residues.

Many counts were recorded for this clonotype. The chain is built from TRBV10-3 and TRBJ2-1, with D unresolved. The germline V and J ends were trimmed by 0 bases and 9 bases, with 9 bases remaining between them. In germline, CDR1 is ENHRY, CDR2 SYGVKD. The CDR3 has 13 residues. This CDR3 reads CAISESSEAEQFF. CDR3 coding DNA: TGTGCCATCAGTGAGTCGTCCGAGGCTGAGCAGTTCTTC.

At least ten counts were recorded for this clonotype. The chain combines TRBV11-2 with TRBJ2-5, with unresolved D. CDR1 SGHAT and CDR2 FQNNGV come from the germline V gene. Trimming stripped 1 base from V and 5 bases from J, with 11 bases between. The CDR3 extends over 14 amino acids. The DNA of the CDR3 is TGTGCCAGCAGCTTAGCGGCCCCCCCGGAGACCCAGTACTTC. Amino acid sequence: CASSLAAPPETQYF.

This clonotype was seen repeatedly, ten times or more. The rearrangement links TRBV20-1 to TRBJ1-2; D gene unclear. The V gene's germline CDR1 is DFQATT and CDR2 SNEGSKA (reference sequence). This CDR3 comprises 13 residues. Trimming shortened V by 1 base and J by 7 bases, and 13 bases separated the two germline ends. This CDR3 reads CSARAGTAGGYTF. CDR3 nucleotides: TGCAGTGCTAGAGCGGGAACAGCGGGTGGCTACACCTTC.

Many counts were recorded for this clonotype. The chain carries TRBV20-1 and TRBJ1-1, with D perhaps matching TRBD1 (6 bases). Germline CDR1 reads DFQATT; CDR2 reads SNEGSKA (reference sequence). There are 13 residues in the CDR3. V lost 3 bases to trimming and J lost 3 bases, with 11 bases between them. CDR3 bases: TGCAGTGCTAGCGAGGGGGTGGACACTGAAGCTTTCTTT. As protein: CSASEGVDTEAFF.

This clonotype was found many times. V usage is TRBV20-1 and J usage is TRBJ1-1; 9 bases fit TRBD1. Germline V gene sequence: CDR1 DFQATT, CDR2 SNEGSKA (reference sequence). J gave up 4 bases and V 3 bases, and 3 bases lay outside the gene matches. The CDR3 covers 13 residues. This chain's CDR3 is CSASATGGTEAFF. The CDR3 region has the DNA TGCAGTGCTAGTGCGACAGGGGGCACTGAAGCTTTCTTT.

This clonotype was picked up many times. The CDR3 loop is CSARQGANYGYTF. The DNA of the CDR3 is TGCAGTGCTAGACAGGGTGCGAACTATGGCTACACCTTC. The chain carries TRBV20-1 and TRBJ1-2, with D perhaps matching TRBD1 (5 bases). The germline V and J ends were trimmed by 2 bases and 2 bases, with 9 bases remaining between them. The V gene's germline CDR1 is DFQATT and CDR2 SNEGSKA (reference sequence). This CDR3 contains 13 residues.